This entry is about one T cell receptor beta chain. What antigen it recognizes has not been identified. Base qualities were left out, and no much larger clone turns up one base away. The sample originates from a study of OX40 agonist ivuxolimab in advanced cancers. Study-wide context: The costimulatory receptor OX40 (CD134) was targeted by ivuxolimab, a fully human IgG2 agonistic monoclonal antibody. Partial responses occurred in three dose-escalation patients, of whom one had hepatocellular carcinoma and two had cutaneous melanoma. Of the approximately 53 patients in dose escalation, around 19 had hepatocellular carcinoma, about 15 had melanoma, 9 had renal cell carcinoma and 9 had head and neck cancer. Patients were allowed to have had prior anti-PD-1, anti-PD-L1 or anti-CTLA-4 therapy, and 30% to 40% of the dose-escalation patients had been treated with checkpoint inhibitors. The paper describes the monotherapy dose-escalation part (N ≈ 52 patients) of the phase I trial of ivuxolimab. Peripheral TCRbeta sequencing was intended to test whether TCR sequence diversity was altered and clonal T-cell expansion was caused by ivuxolimab. The dose-escalation cohort was about 86% male with a mean age of approximately 60 years, ranging from 23 to 79. Intravenous ivuxolimab was administered to patients every 2 weeks at six dose levels: 0.01, 0.1, 0.3, 1.5, 3 and 10 mg/kg. The full study reports these points: After ivuxolimab, expanded clones were on average more numerous among CD8+ T cells than among CD4+ T cells. At doses of 0.1 to 3.0 mg/kg, clonal expansion of both CD4+ and CD8+ blood T cells was observed from baseline to week 6. The antigen specificity of the clonally expanded peripheral T cells was not determined. Low levels of normalized T-cell clonal expansion were also seen in some patients who did not respond. In the 0.1-3.0 mg/kg groups, partial responders had among the lowest normalized peripheral clonal expansion, particularly in CD8+ T cells.

Per the germline V gene (reference sequence), GTSNPN is the CDR1 and SVGIG is the CDR2. Taken from cysteine to phenylalanine, the CDR3 has 12 residues. Only the CDR3 DNA stays, 36 bases, in frame from base 1. V and J lose 3 bases and 2 bases, and a span of 4 bases separates them. Genomic DNA was extracted from sorted cells for sequencing of the TCRbeta CDR3 region. TCRbeta CDR3 regions were sequenced using the immunoSEQ Assay. TCRdb took over this immuneACCESS table, retaining in-frame rearrangements with V and J assigned. Such tables are incomplete; in checked studies, under half of the missing clones stem from an unresolved V gene, and the remainder is unexplained. The sample contains about 73,000 clones, 80% to 90% of them found a single time. The ten most abundant clones make up about 0.78% of the sample. The trial excluded patients who had a history of autoimmune disease or who were on systemic immunosuppression. Peripheral blood for TCR sequencing was drawn from every dose cohort at baseline, at cycle 4 day 1 and at cycle 7 day 1. The samples were taken from a phase I, first-in-human, multicenter, open-label dose-escalation trial of ivuxolimab. Adults with locally advanced or metastatic melanoma, renal cell carcinoma, hepatocellular carcinoma or head and neck squamous cell carcinoma were enrolled in the trial. CD4+ and CD8+ T cells were sorted separately from peripheral blood before TCR sequencing.

The clonotype was recovered from an adult with an advanced solid tumor such as melanoma, head and neck, liver or kidney cancer. The chain uses TRBV30 and TRBJ2-2; no D gene can be assigned with confidence. Specimen: CD4+ or CD8+ T cells sorted from blood, collected in a trial of the OX40 agonist ivuxolimab. The DNA reads TGTGCCTGGAGAGCAAACACCGGGGAGCTGTTTTTT. Its translation is CAWRANTGELFF. The full variable domain, with segments outside the CDR3 supplied by the reference TRBV30 and TRBJ2-2 proteins, appears as SQTIHQWPATLVQPVGSPLSLECTVEGTSNPNLYWYRQAAGRGLQLLFYSVGIGQISSEVPQNLSASRPQDRQFILSSKKLLLSDSGFYLCAWRANTGELFFGEGSRLTVL.